A single sample gave rise to the 27 T cell receptor beta chains below, sequenced in a study of CD8+ T cells in alopecia areata. Extracted RNA was reverse transcribed into cDNA, the sequencing template. TCRdb's table, derived via immunoSEQ multiplex PCR, lists solely in-frame clones and lacks some. The sample gives about 200,000 clones, approximately 53% of which show up once; nearly 5% is in the top ten. Material: CD8+ T cells sorted from blood. The receptors were gathered from a human donor in good health.

The chain uses TRBV2 and TRBJ2-7; maybe TRBD2 (6 bases). V was trimmed by 7 bases and J by 2 bases, leaving 12 bases between them. The CDR3 loop spans 13 amino acids. CDR1 and CDR2 from the germline V gene are SNHLY and FYNNEI. In DNA form, the CDR3 reads TGTGCCAGCATTATGGGGGAGGCCTACGAGCAGTACTTC. This codes for CASIMGEAYEQYF.

The V call is TRBV4-1, the J call TRBJ1-1; the D is unclear. V was clipped by 1 base and J by 7 bases, with 10 bases between them. The length of the CDR3 is 13 residues. Germline V gene data show CDR1 as MGHRA and CDR2 as YSYEKL. CDR3 loop: CASSQVRVSEAFF. The CDR3 bases are TGCGCCAGCAGCCAAGTCCGTGTAAGTGAAGCTTTCTTT.

The CDR3 DNA reads as TGCGCCAGCAGCCTGAGCGGGAGTGAGCAGTTCTTC. As protein: CASSLSGSEQFF. This rearrangement joins TRBV5-1 to TRBJ2-1; TRBD2 aligns across 8 bases. V shed 4 bases, J shed 9 bases, and the junction held 3 bases outside the gene matches. The CDR3 is 12 residues long. Germline CDR1 is SGHRS and CDR2 is YFSETQ.

The V gene is TRBV5-6, the J gene TRBJ2-4, with D possibly being TRBD1 (5 bases). V was cut by 4 bases and J by 0 bases, with 20 bases left in between. The CDR3 length is 18 residues. Germline CDR1 is SGHDT and CDR2 is YYEEEE. The CDR3 region is CASSPKLDSTLAKNIQYF. Here the CDR3 DNA reads TGTGCCAGCAGCCCGAAGCTCGACAGTACACTAGCCAAAAACATTCAGTACTTC.

This chain uses TRBV23-1 with TRBJ2-7; the match to TRBD1 covers 12 bases. TRBV23-1 has ORF status, its function being uncertain. V was clipped by 3 bases and J by 5 bases; unmatched bases: 5. The CDR3 covers 15 residues. The CDR3, as DNA: TGCGCCAGCAGTCATCGGGACAGGGGGCCCAACGAGCAGTACTTC. This sequence encodes CASSHRDRGPNEQYF.

The chain joins TRBV5-1 to TRBJ1-1; tentatively, D is TRBD1 (5 bases). This CDR3 is built from 14 residues. V lost 5 bases and J lost 4, with 15 bases in between. In germline, CDR1 is SGHRS, CDR2 YFSETQ. CDR3 in DNA: TGCGCCAGCAGTTCAATGGCAGGGCCCACTGAAGCTTTCTTT. It codes for CASSSMAGPTEAFF.

This clone was seen once. The chain joins TRBV30 to TRBJ2-3; no definite D call. V gave up 2 bases and J gave up 1 base, with 7 bases separating them. The CDR3 covers 13 residues. CDR1 and CDR2 (germline): GTSNPN, SVGIG (reference sequence). The CDR3 DNA reads TGTGCCTGGAGTAGGACGGGCACAGATACGCAGTATTTT. It is translated as CAWSRTGTDTQYF.

V is TRBV30 and J is TRBJ2-1; 7 nucleotides agree with TRBD2. This CDR3 is 12 amino acids long. V gave up 2 bases and J gave up 10 bases; unmatched junction bases: 5. CDR1 and CDR2 from the germline V gene are GTSNPN and SVGIG (reference sequence). The CDR3 DNA sequence: TGTGCCTGGAGTCCCGGACTAGTGGAGCAGTTCTTC. Its translation is CAWSPGLVEQFF. The entire variable domain, with the rest obtained from reference TRBV30 and TRBJ2-1, is as follows: SQTIHQWPATLVQPVGSPLSLECTVEGTSNPNLYWYRQAAGRGLQLLFYSVGIGQISSEVPQNLSASRPQDRQFILSSKKLLLSDSGFYLCAWSPGLVEQFFGPGTRLTVL.

The rearrangement links TRBV6-6 to TRBJ2-5; 12 bases are a match to TRBD1. V trimming: 8 bases; J trimming: 5 bases; junction bases outside the gene matches: 6. This CDR3 is 14 amino acids long. Germline lookup yields CDR1 MNHNY and CDR2 SVGAGI (reference sequence). This CDR3 reads CASFRDRGQETQYF. The DNA for the CDR3 is TGTGCCAGCTTCCGGGACAGGGGGCAGGAGACCCAGTACTTC.

For this clone: The sample has other DNA sequences that encode this CDR3 too. V gene TRBV29-1 combines with J gene TRBJ2-7; TRBD1 matches 8 bases. Germline CDR1 and CDR2: SQVTM and ANQGSEA. Trimming at V came to 6 bases and at J to 2 bases, leaving 6 bases not matched to a gene. The length of the CDR3 is 13 residues. This CDR3 is CSVRTGGAYEQYF. The CDR3, as DNA: TGCAGCGTACGAACAGGGGGTGCCTACGAGCAGTACTTC.

The chain couples TRBV29-1 to TRBJ1-2; 7 nucleotides align to TRBD1. This CDR3 region has 14 residues. The germline CDR1 and CDR2 sequences are SQVTM and ANQGSEA. Trimming removed 7 bases from V and 3 bases from J; junction bases left unmatched: 11. The CDR3: CSALITGVDYGYTF. The CDR3 DNA sequence: TGCAGCGCCCTTATTACAGGGGTTGACTATGGCTACACCTTC.

The gene calls are TRBV5-1 and TRBJ2-7; perhaps TRBD2 as D (5 bases). Germline V gives CDR1 SGHRS, CDR2 YFSETQ. The CDR3 covers 12 residues. V was trimmed by 4 bases and J by 6 bases, leaving 11 bases between them. The CDR3 nucleotides read TGCGCCAGCAGCCCCGGGGAAAGCGAGCAGTACTTC. Amino acids: CASSPGESEQYF.

The rearrangement joins TRBV2 to TRBJ2-5, with D uncertain. Germline values: CDR1 SNHLY, CDR2 FYNNEI. This CDR3 is 16 amino acids long. The V end was cut by 1 base, the J end by 2 bases, with 14 bases between. CDR3 nucleotides: TGTGCCAGCAGTGAAGGGCGGAGATATATGCAAGAGACCCAGTACTTC. Translation: CASSEGRRYMQETQYF.

The chain is built from TRBV4-2 and TRBJ2-5; D is unclear. The closer fit of TRBJ2-7 to the DNA end suggests the J call may be wrong. The CDR3 consists of 15 residues. CDR1 is LGHNA and CDR2 is YNFKEQ in the germline V gene. The DNA of the CDR3 is TGTGCCAGCAGCCAAGAATACGGCAGCTCCTACGAGCAGTACTTC. Its translation is CASSQEYGSSYEQYF.

This clone was observed a few times. A read error may be the cause here, since a much bigger clone is one base away. The DNA of the CDR3 is TGTGCCAGCAGTGGACTAGCGGGGGGGCAAGAGACCCAGTACTTC. Its translation: CASSGLAGGQETQYF. This rearrangement joins TRBV10-3 to TRBJ2-5; 15 bases are shared with TRBD2. In germline, CDR1 is ENHRY, CDR2 SYGVKD. This CDR3 contains 15 residues.

The gene calls are TRBV15 and TRBJ1-6; TRBD1 might be the D (5 bases). The length of the CDR3 is 15 residues. CDR1 and CDR2 from the germline V gene are LNHNV and YYDKDF (reference sequence). V dropped 8 bases and J dropped 0 bases, with 11 bases sitting between them. The CDR3 here is CATGAESSYNSPLHF. CDR3 sequence (DNA): TGTGCCACCGGGGCGGAGAGCTCCTATAATTCACCCCTCCACTTT.

The chain recombines TRBV15 with TRBJ1-5, with D unclear. This CDR3 comprises 14 residues. V gave up 5 bases and J gave up 2 bases, with 10 bases separating them. From germline, CDR1 is LNHNV and CDR2 YYDKDF (reference sequence). Here the CDR3 DNA reads TGTGCCACCAGCGGCAGTTGGGGCAATCAGCCCCAGCATTTT. Translation: CATSGSWGNQPQHF.

V and J are TRBV29-1 and TRBJ2-7; 8 nucleotides agree with TRBD1. V lost 7 bases to trimming and J lost 3 bases; unmatched junction nucleotides: 8. The germline CDR1 and CDR2 sequences are SQVTM and ANQGSEA. This CDR3 is built from 13 residues. The CDR3 DNA reads TGCAGCGCTTCGGGGACAGGAGTCTACGAGCAGTACTTC. This gives the protein CSASGTGVYEQYF.

The rearrangement links TRBV6-5 to TRBJ2-7; TRBD2 aligns across 7 bases. With 5 bases clipped from V and 4 bases from J, the junction kept 5 bases outside the gene matches. CDR1 is MNHEY, CDR2 SVGAGI, per germline. The CDR3 contains 13 residues. CDR3 amino acids: CASSTGLGYEQYF. DNA of the CDR3: TGTGCCAGCAGTACCGGACTAGGATACGAGCAGTACTTC.

This clone was detected only a few times. This chain joins TRBV7-9 and TRBJ2-1; 9 nucleotides align to TRBD2. Per the germline V gene, CDR1 is SEHNR and CDR2 is FQNEAQ (reference sequence). This CDR3 spans 12 amino acids. Unmatched junction bases numbered 0, after V lost 8 bases and J lost 4 bases. CDR3 in amino acids: CASAGGYNEQFF. The CDR3 DNA follows: TGTGCCAGCGCGGGGGGGTACAATGAGCAGTTCTTC.

This chain connects TRBV5-1 to TRBJ2-7; TRBD2 agrees at 8 bases. The CDR3 has 15 amino acids. The V and J ends lost 0 bases and 7 bases, in that order; junction bases with no gene match: 9. Germline V CDR1 and CDR2: SGHRS, YFSETQ. CDR3 in DNA: TGCGCCAGCAGCTTGGGACTAGCGAGCTTGTCGGAGCAGTACTTC. The encoded protein is CASSLGLASLSEQYF.

This chain uses TRBV29-1 with TRBJ1-1; the D is unclear. Trimming left V 4 bases short and J 7 bases short, with 13 bases between. Germline CDR1 is SQVTM and CDR2 is ANQGSEA. This CDR3 contains 12 residues. The CDR3 protein is CSVAGGAGEAFF. The DNA of the CDR3 is TGCAGCGTTGCAGGCGGAGCAGGTGAAGCTTTCTTT.

This clone was observed a handful of times. The chain combines TRBV5-1 with TRBJ2-1, with unresolved D. V was trimmed by 4 bases and J by 6 bases, leaving 14 bases between them. Germline V lookup: CDR1 SGHRS, CDR2 YFSETQ. This CDR3 region has 14 residues. The CDR3 reads CASSPTPESNEQFF. As DNA, the CDR3 is TGCGCCAGCAGCCCGACCCCCGAATCCAATGAGCAGTTCTTC.

As regards this clone: Other DNA sequences in the same sample also yield this CDR3. The CDR3 here is CASSLGYTEAFF. As DNA, the CDR3 is TGTGCCAGCAGCTTAGGGTACACTGAAGCTTTCTTT. The chain is built from TRBV7-9 and TRBJ1-1, with D unresolved. The CDR3 runs 12 residues. CDR1 is SEHNR, CDR2 FQNEAQ, per germline (reference sequence). The ends were cut back, 1 base at V and 3 bases at J, with 3 bases in the middle.

The genes are TRBV29-1 and TRBJ1-2; 10 bases map to TRBD1. Germline V gene sequence: CDR1 SQVTM, CDR2 ANQGSEA. V was clipped by 5 bases and J by 6 bases; unmatched bases: 6. CDR3 length: 13 residues. The chain's CDR3 is CSVLRQGANGYTF. The CDR3 DNA reads TGCAGCGTTCTCCGACAGGGGGCCAATGGCTACACCTTC.

The J gene is TRBJ1-1, the V gene TRBV7-8; perhaps TRBD1 as D (6 bases). Trimming pared 4 bases from V and 1 base from J, leaving 13 bases between. Germline V lookup: CDR1 SGHVS, CDR2 FQNEAQ. The CDR3 length is 15 residues. This CDR3 reads CASSYPQGQNTEAFF. The CDR3 region has the DNA TGTGCCAGCAGCTACCCACAGGGTCAGAACACTGAAGCTTTCTTT.

The chain links TRBV5-4 to TRBJ2-7; tentative D call: TRBD1 (6 bases). V lost 5 bases to trimming and J lost 2 bases, with 11 bases between them. The CDR3 has 13 residues. Germline CDR1 and CDR2: SGHNT and YYREEE (reference sequence). The CDR3 loop reads CASRLSGAYEQYF. CDR3 bases: TGTGCCAGCAGGCTCTCAGGGGCCTACGAGCAGTACTTC.